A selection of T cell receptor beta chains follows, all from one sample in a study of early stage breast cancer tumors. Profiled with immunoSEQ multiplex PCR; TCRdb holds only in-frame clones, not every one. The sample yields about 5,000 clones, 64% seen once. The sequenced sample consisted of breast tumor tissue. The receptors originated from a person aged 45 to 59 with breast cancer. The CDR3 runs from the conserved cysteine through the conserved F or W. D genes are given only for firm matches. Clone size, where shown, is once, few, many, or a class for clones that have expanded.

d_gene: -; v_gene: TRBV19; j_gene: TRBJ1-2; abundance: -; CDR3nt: TGTGCCAGTAGTATTCGGACGGAGGTCCGCAGCTATGGCTACACCTTC; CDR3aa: CASSIRTEVRSYGYTF
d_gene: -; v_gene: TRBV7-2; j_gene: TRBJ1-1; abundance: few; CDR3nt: TGTGCCAGCAGCTTGAAAATGAGCACTGAAGCTTTCTTT; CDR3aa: CASSLKMSTEAFF
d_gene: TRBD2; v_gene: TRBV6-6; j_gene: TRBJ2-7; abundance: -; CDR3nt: TGTGCCAGCAATCTAGGACTAGCGGGAGACGAGCAGTACTTC; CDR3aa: CASNLGLAGDEQYF
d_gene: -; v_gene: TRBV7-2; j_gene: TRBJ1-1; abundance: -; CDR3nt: TGTGCCAGCAGCTTACTAGGGGCGCCGAACACTGAAGCTTTCTTT; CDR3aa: CASSLLGAPNTEAFF
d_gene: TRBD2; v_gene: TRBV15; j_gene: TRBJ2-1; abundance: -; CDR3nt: TGTGCCACCAGCAGACTTCCAGGACTAGCGAACGAGGGTGACAATGAGCAGTTCTTC; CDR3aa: CATSRLPGLANEGDNEQFF
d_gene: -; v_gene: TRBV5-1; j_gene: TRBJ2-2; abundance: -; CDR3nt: TGCGCCAGCAGCTCGGTTCCGAGAGGAACCGGGGAGCTGTTTTTT; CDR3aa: CASSSVPRGTGELFF
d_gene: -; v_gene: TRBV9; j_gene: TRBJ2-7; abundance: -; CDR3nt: TGTGCCAGCAGCGTATCACAGGGTAACTACCAGGACGAGCAGTACTTC; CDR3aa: CASSVSQGNYQDEQYF
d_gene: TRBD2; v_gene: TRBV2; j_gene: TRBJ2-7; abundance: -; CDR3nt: TGTGCCAGCATTGGTACTAGCGGCTTCGGGCAGTACTTC; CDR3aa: CASIGTSGFGQYF
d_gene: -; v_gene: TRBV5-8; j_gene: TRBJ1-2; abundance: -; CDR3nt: TGTGCCAGCAGCCTGGGTTTGTCCTCCCCCGGCTACACCTTC; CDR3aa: CASSLGLSSPGYTF
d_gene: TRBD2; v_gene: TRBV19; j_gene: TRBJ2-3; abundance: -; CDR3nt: TGTGCCAGTAGTCCTCTAGCGGCGGATGCAGATACGCAGTATTTT; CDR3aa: CASSPLAADADTQYF
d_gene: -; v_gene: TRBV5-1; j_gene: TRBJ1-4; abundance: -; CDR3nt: TGCGCCAGCAGCTTCGTCGGCGGGAGTGCAACTAATGAAAAACTGTTTTTT; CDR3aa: CASSFVGGSATNEKLFF
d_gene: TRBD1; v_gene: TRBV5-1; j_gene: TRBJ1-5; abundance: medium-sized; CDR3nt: TGCGCCAGCAGCACAACAGGGGAATACAATCAGCCCCAGCATTTT; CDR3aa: CASSTTGEYNQPQHF